The next 3 T cell receptor beta chains were all read from a single sample in a study of naive and memory T cell subsets. An equimolar mix of two oligonucleotides served as the beta constant-region primer for TRBC1 and TRBC2. TCRdb fed the UMI-ligation and nested PCR reads into MiXCR, producing one record per CDR3 protein. The top ten hold about 48% of the sample, which has over 4,500 distinct CDR3 sequences, around 7% seen once. Source material: effector memory CD8+ T cells from blood. The subset was: effector memory, CD45RA- CD27-. These receptors were collected from a human donor in good health.

This clonotype was recorded at least ten times. The V call is TRBV15, the J call TRBJ2-6; no clear D. The CDR3 has 15 amino acids. CDR1 and CDR2 from the germline V gene are LNHNV and YYDKDF (reference sequence). Trimming cost V 5 bases and J 0 bases, with 8 bases left between them. In nucleotides, the CDR3 is TGTGCCACCAGCCTCTCCTCCTCTGGGGCCAACGTCCTGACTTTC. It codes for CATSLSSSGANVLTF.

The table lists this clonotype with many counts. Here the CDR3 reads CSVTNTRKQFF. The CDR3 DNA sequence: TGCAGCGTTACGAACACAAGAAAGCAGTTCTTC. The chain links TRBV29-1 to TRBJ2-1; no reliable D call. CDR3 size: 11 residues. Germline CDR1 SQVTM, CDR2 ANQGSEA. V lost 5 bases and J lost 11, with 13 bases in between.

The chain employs TRBV27 and TRBJ2-3, with 7 bases that match TRBD2. The CDR3 totals 17 residues. The V gene end was trimmed by 3 bases and the J gene end by 5 bases; junction bases not matched to a gene: 14. CDR1 and CDR2 from the germline V gene are MNHEY and SMNVEV (reference sequence). CDR3 region: CASSFSTGRGKRDTQYF. The DNA of the CDR3 is TGTGCCAGCAGTTTTTCGACTGGGCGGGGGAAGCGAGATACGCAGTATTTT.